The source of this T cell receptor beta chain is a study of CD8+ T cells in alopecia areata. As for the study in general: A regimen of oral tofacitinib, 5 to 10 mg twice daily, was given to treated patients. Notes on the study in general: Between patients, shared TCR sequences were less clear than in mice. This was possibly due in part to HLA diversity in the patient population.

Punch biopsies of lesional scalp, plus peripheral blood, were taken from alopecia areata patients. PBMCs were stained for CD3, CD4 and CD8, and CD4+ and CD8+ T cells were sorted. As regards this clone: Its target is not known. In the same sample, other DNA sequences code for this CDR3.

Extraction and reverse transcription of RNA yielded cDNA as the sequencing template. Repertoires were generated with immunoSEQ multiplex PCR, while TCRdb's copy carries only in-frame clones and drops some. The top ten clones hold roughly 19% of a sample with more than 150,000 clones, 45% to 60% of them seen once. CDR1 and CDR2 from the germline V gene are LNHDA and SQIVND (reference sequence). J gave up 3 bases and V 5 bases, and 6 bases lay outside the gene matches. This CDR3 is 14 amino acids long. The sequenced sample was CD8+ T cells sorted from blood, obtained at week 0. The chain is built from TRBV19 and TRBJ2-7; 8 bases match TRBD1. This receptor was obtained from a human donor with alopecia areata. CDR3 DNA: TGTGCCAGTAGTGCCGGTACAGGGGGCTACGAGCAGTACTTC. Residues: CASSAGTGGYEQYF.